One sample yielded the 18 T cell receptor beta chains listed below, sequenced in a study of T cells in women clearing cervical HPV infection (dated by TCRdb to the late 2010s). Libraries were made using the immunoSEQ multiplex PCR assay. Sourced from immuneACCESS, this table was stored by TCRdb with only in-frame sequences that have V and J called. A share of the clones is absent; for the studies checked, an unresolved V gene accounts for under half, and the remainder has no known explanation. The sample's table covers 20,000 to 25,000 clones. 9% to 15% of the sample comes from the top ten. Sequencing used blood buffy coat. These receptors all stem from a woman aged 18-70 years with a cervical HPV16 infection that either progressed to CIN3+ or cleared (not recorded which).

In regard to this clone: The read halts 3 residues ahead of the CDR3 end, with the missing end drawn from the germline J gene. This chain links TRBV7-8 with TRBJ1-5, with D possibly matching TRBD1 (6 bases). CDR3 length equals 13 residues. Trimming cost V 5 bases and J 5 bases, with 10 bases left between them. The V gene's germline CDR1 is SGHVS and CDR2 FQNEAQ. This chain's CDR3 is CASSDRFDQPQHF. The part of the CDR3 DNA that was read is TGTGCCAGCAGCGACAGGTTTGATCAGCCC.

Remarks on this clone: The read comes to an end 3 residues before the CDR3 does, leaving the germline J gene to fill in the end. The chain recombines TRBV19 with TRBJ2-2; D is ambiguous. V was pared by 0 bases and J by 2 bases, with 10 bases between. CDR1 and CDR2 (germline): LNHDA, SQIVND (reference sequence). The CDR3 sequence is 16 residues long. The CDR3 reads CASSIDQAGNTGELFF. The CDR3 bases that were read are TGTGCCAGTAGTATAGATCAGGCAGGAAACACCGGGGAG. Full variable domain (remainder filled in from reference TRBV19 and TRBJ2-2): DGGITQSPKYLFRKEGQNVTLSCEQNLNHDAMYWYRQDPGQGLRLIYYSQIVNDFQKGDIAEGYSVSREKKESFPLTVTSAQKNPTAFYLCASSIDQAGNTGELFFGEGSRLTVL.

About this clone itself: The CDR3 is cut off 3 residues early in the read; its end comes from the germline J gene. This sequence joins TRBV29-1 and TRBJ1-1; tentatively, D is TRBD1 (6 bases). This CDR3 spans 13 amino acids. Germline V lookup: CDR1 SQVTM, CDR2 ANQGSEA. Incomplete CDR3 DNA: TGCAGCGTTGCGCGGGGGGCGGAGGAGACA. It yields the protein CSVARGAEET. The CDR3 as a whole reads CSVARGAEETAFF.

Concerning this clone itself: The read comes to an end 3 residues before the CDR3 does, leaving the germline J gene to fill in the end. The chain links TRBV7-3 to TRBJ1-1; a possible D gene is TRBD1 (5 bases). CDR3 length: 13 residues. Germline assignment: CDR1 SGHTA and CDR2 FQGTGA. Trimming cost V 5 bases and J 1 base, with 8 bases left between them. CDR3 DNA, as far as it was read: TGTGCCAGCAGCAACCAGGGGAACACTGAA. It is translated as CASSNQGNTE. The complete CDR3 sequence is CASSNQGNTEAFF.

As concerns this clone: Read coverage stops 3 residues before the CDR3 terminus; the germline J gene supplies the remainder. This chain uses TRBV20-1 with TRBJ1-2; 10 bases map to TRBD1. This CDR3 region has 12 residues. Per the germline V gene, CDR1 is DFQATT and CDR2 is SNEGSKA (reference sequence). Unmatched junction bases numbered 1, after V lost 6 bases and J lost 3 bases. The CDR3: CSADRGYYGYTF. Partial CDR3 DNA: TGCAGTGCGGACAGGGGGTACTATGGC.

Notes on this clone: The read ends 3 residues shy of where the CDR3 ends; the end is completed using the germline J gene. The J gene is TRBJ1-4, the V gene TRBV10-3; TRBD1 matches 8 bases. Germline V gives CDR1 ENHRY, CDR2 SYGVKD. The V and J ends lost 3 bases and 8 bases, in that order; junction bases with no gene match: 5. This CDR3 has 14 amino acids. The CDR3 sequence is CAISDQGAREKLFF. CDR3 DNA (partial): TGTGCCATCAGTGACCAGGGGGCGCGCGAAAAA.

A note on this clone: The CDR3 end is not reached by the read, which stops 3 residues before it; the germline J gene fills it in. The chain joins TRBV10-2 to TRBJ2-3; 10 bases are shared with TRBD2. CDR3 length equals 15 residues. Germline CDR1 and CDR2: WSHSY and SAAADI. CDR3 loop: CASSELGLAGETQYF. CDR3 DNA (partial): TGCGCCAGCAGTGAATTAGGGCTAGCGGGGGAGACG.

As for this clone: The read stops 3 residues short of the end of the CDR3; the missing end is completed from the germline J gene. The chain carries TRBV18 and TRBJ1-2; TRBD1 might be the D (6 bases). The CDR3 length is 21 residues. Germline V gives CDR1 KGHSH, CDR2 LQKENI. The covered CDR3 bases are TGTGCCAGCTCACTTATAAACTCCGGGACAAAGGGGGATAGTACGGGCAATGAC. Amino acid sequence: CASSLINSGTKGDSTGND. The full-length CDR3 reads as CASSLINSGTKGDSTGNDYTF.

Remarks on this clone: The CDR3 end falls 3 residues outside the read, so it is completed with the germline J gene. The chain uses TRBV5-1 and TRBJ1-2, with 8 bases matching TRBD1. There are 14 residues in the CDR3. V lost 2 bases to trimming and J lost 6 bases; unmatched junction nucleotides: 6. CDR1 and CDR2 (germline): SGHRS, YFSETQ. Partial CDR3 DNA: TGCGCCAGCAGCTTTAAAGACAGGGGACATGGC. This encodes CASSFKDRGHG. The full-length CDR3 reads as CASSFKDRGHGYTF. The variable domain in full, with the rest retrieved from reference TRBV5-1 and TRBJ1-2, is KAGVTQTPRYLIKTRGQQVTLSCSPISGHRSVSWYQQTPGQGLQFLFEYFSETQRNKGNFPGRFSGRQFSNSRSEMNVSTLELGDSALYLCASSFKDRGHGYTFGSGTRLTVV.

For this clone: Germline and junction disagree at one end, which may indicate a read error. From the germline J gene comes the end of the CDR3, since the read stops 3 residues before it. Within the sample, other DNA sequences also encode this same CDR3. The V and J genes are TRBV18 and TRBJ1-3; a weak D match, TRBD1 (6 bases). Germline V gene data show CDR1 as KGHSH and CDR2 as LQKENI. This CDR3 has 15 residues. CDR3 DNA, as far as it was read: TGTGCCAGCTCAGCGGACAGAGGCTCTGGAAACACG. As protein: CASSADRGSGNT. In full, the CDR3 is CASSADRGSGNTIYF. The complete variable domain, with remaining parts taken from reference TRBV18 and TRBJ1-3, reads NAGVMQNPRHLVRRRGQEARLRCSPMKGHSHVYWYRQLPEEGLKFMVYLQKENIIDESGMPKERFSAEFPKEGPSILRIQQVVRGDSAAYFCASSADRGSGNTIYFGEGSWLTVV.

Notes on this clone: Sequencing ends 3 residues short of the CDR3 end; the germline J gene provides the rest. The chain has TRBV28 and TRBJ1-5; TRBD1 matches at 10 bases. The V gene end was trimmed by 3 bases and the J gene end by 4 bases; junction bases not matched to a gene: 9. Germline V gives CDR1 MDHEN, CDR2 SYDVKM. The CDR3 covers 17 residues. The CDR3 spells CASSFFGTGALNQPQHF. CDR3 bases read: TGTGCCAGCAGTTTCTTTGGGACAGGGGCTTTGAATCAGCCC. Full variable domain (rest looked up from reference TRBV28 and TRBJ1-5): DVKVTQSSRYLVKRTGEKVFLECVQDMDHENMFWYRQDPGLGLRLIYFSYDVKMKEKGDIPEGYSVSREKKERFSLILESASTNQTSMYLCASSFFGTGALNQPQHFGDGTRLSIL.

A remark on this clone: The read ends 3 residues early relative to the CDR3; the germline J gene fills the gap. V is TRBV2 and J is TRBJ1-2, with a tentative D call TRBD1 (5 bases). This CDR3 has 15 residues. Germline V gene data show CDR1 as SNHLY and CDR2 as FYNNEI. The sequenced part of the CDR3 DNA is TGTGCCAGCAGTCGGGGACTAGCGAGCTCCTACGAC. Residues: CASSRGLASSYD. The full CDR3 protein reads CASSRGLASSYDYTF.

In the case of this clone: Sequencing ends 3 residues short of the CDR3 end; the germline J gene provides the rest. The chain is built from TRBV6-2 or TRBV6-3 and TRBJ1-1; 9 bases align to TRBD1. Per the germline V gene, CDR1 is MNHEY and CDR2 is SVGEGT. The CDR3 covers 16 residues. V shed 4 bases, J shed 5 bases, and the junction held 11 bases outside the gene matches. Partial CDR3 DNA: TGTGCCAGCAGTTCCCTAATGACAGGGGGTTTTACTGAA. Translating it yields CASSSLMTGGFTE. The full CDR3 is CASSSLMTGGFTEAFF.

A note on this clone: The CDR3 is cut off 3 residues early in the read; its end comes from the germline J gene. V usage is TRBV19 and J usage is TRBJ1-2; TRBD1 matches at 7 bases. The CDR3 covers 13 residues. Per germline, CDR1 LNHDA and CDR2 SQIVND (reference sequence). Incomplete CDR3 DNA: TGTGCCAGTAGTACCTCCGGCAGGGGGGAC. It specifies CASSTSGRGD. The full CDR3 protein is CASSTSGRGDYTF.

As concerns this clone: Read coverage stops 3 residues before the CDR3 terminus; the germline J gene supplies the remainder. The chain employs TRBV27 and TRBJ2-4, with D possibly being TRBD1 (6 bases). Trimming took 2 bases from V and 6 from J, leaving 17 bases between them. Looked up from germline, CDR1 is MNHEY and CDR2 is SMNVEV (reference sequence). This CDR3 has 16 amino acids. Partial CDR3 DNA: TGTGCCAGCAGTTTAACCCCAGGGGCGGTCAGAAACATT. It encodes CASSLTPGAVRNI. The CDR3 in its entirety is CASSLTPGAVRNIQYF.

As to this clone: The DNA ends 3 residues before the CDR3 does, and the rest of the CDR3 is filled in from the germline J gene. The rearrangement uses TRBV7-9 and TRBJ1-2; D perhaps matches TRBD1 (5 bases). CDR3 size: 14 residues. The germline CDR1 and CDR2 sequences are SEHNR and FQNEAQ (reference sequence). The CDR3 DNA, read in part, is TGTGCCAGCAGCGAGGGACTAACCACCTACGAC. This codes for CASSEGLTTYD. From start to end, the CDR3 is CASSEGLTTYDYTF.

With regard to this clone: The sequence runs out 3 residues before the end of the CDR3; the remainder is reconstructed from the germline J gene. The identical CDR3 is also encoded by other nucleotide sequences in the sample. The rearrangement joins TRBV2 to TRBJ1-3; D is uncertain. The CDR3 runs 15 residues. In germline, CDR1 is SNHLY, CDR2 FYNNEI. V was pared by 0 bases and J by 0 bases, with 6 bases between. The DNA read from the CDR3 is TGTGCCAGCAGTGAAGCTGGGCTCTCTGGAAACACC. Translated, it gives CASSEAGLSGNT. The CDR3 as a whole reads CASSEAGLSGNTIYF.

As concerns this clone: The sequence runs out 3 residues before the end of the CDR3; the remainder is reconstructed from the germline J gene. The rearrangement links TRBV19 to TRBJ1-1; possibly TRBD1 for D (6 bases). Trimming took off 3 bases at V and 0 bases at J, with 17 bases between the two ends. This CDR3 is 17 amino acids long. CDR1 is LNHDA and CDR2 is SQIVND in the germline V gene (reference sequence). CDR3 bases read: TGTGCCAGTAGTATCGGGGGGCGCCTAGGTATGAACACTGAA. This translates into CASSIGGRLGMNTE. The complete CDR3 protein is CASSIGGRLGMNTEAFF.